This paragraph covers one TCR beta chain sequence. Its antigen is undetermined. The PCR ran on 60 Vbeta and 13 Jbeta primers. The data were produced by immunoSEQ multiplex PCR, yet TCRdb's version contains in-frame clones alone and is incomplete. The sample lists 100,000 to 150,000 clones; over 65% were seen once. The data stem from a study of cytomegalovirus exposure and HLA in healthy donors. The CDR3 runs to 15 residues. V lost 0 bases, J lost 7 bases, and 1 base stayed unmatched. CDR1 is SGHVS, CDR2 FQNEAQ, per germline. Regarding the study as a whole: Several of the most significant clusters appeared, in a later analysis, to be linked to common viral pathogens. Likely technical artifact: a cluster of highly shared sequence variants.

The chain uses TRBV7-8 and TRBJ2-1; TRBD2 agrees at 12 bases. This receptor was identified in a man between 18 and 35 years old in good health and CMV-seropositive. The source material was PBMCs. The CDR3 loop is CASSLAGLAGNEQFF. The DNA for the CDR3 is TGTGCCAGCAGCTTAGCAGGACTAGCGGGGAATGAGCAGTTCTTC.